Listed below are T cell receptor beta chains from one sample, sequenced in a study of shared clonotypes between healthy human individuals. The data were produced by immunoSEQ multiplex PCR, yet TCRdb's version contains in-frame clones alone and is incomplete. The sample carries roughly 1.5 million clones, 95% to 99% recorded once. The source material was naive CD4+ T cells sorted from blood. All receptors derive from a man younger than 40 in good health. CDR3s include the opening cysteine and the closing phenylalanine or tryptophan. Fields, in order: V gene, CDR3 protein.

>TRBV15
CATGNVGQPQHF
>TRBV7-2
CASSLVGSNSGANVLTF
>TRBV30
CAWSVRVTGELFF
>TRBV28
CASSRDRVNQPQHF
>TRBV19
CASSRGITNEKLFF
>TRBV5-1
CASSLGGTYGYTF
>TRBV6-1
CASGGQTSSYEQYF
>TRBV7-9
CASSLGTGPYNEQFF
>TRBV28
CASGHLGQYEQYF
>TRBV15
CATSRPGGYEQFF
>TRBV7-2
CASSPTNRNQPQHF
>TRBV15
CATSRGLIRQPQHF
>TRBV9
CASSVLPVSSYEQYF
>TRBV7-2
CASSLVYEQYF
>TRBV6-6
CASSPRGGSTDTQYF
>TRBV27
CASTSRGYSTGELFF
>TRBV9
CASSVFSHNEQFF
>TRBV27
CASSFGARGFGYTF
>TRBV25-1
CASSEWMGHEQYF
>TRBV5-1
CASSQEGSYNEQFF
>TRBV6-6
CASSYATDGYTF
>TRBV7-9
CASSFSGNTIYF
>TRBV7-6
CASSGAPSGSPDTQYF
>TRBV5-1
CASSRDGLAGGAYNEQFF
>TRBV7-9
CASSLDRGRTEAFF
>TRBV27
CASSLSFRRFGQFF
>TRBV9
CASSIGQGKLFF
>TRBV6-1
CATSHTTGAGNTIYF
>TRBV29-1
CSVYRDRDNYGYTF
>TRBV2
CASSRRQGDYEQYF